This T cell receptor beta chain was identified in a study of Ad26.COV2.S vaccination and SARS-CoV-2 variants. Study context: Doses of Ad26.COV2.S were injected into muscle once or twice, 56 days apart.

The germline V gene has CDR1 KGHDR and CDR2 SFDVKD. This CDR3 contains 13 residues. The ends were cut back, 7 bases at V and 1 base at J, with 9 bases in the middle. Sample treatment: roughly 18 received Ad26.COV2.S at low or high dose, single or two shots; 5 received placebo; per-sample allocation not given. Collection of samples fell on day 63 after the first vaccine or placebo injection. Assay used: immunoSEQ multiplex PCR; TCRdb lists only in-frame clones, some missing. The sample yields over 350,000 clones, around nine tenths seen once. The sample in question was peripheral blood, obtained in a trial of Ad26.COV2.S vaccine versus placebo. The chain links TRBV24-1 to TRBJ1-1; TRBD1 might be the D (6 bases). This receptor was obtained from a person aged 18-60 years who received the Ad26.COV2.S COVID-19 vaccine or a placebo. CDR3 sequence reads: CATRGAGNTEAFF. CDR3 DNA: TGTGCCACCAGGGGGGCTGGGAACACTGAAGCTTTCTTT.